The next 19 T cell receptor beta chains were all read from a single sample in a study of shared clonotypes between healthy human individuals. In the naive CD8 group, cells lacked CD45RO and were positively selected for CCR7, so terminally differentiated effector memory CD45RA+ cells were left out. TCRdb's table, derived via immunoSEQ multiplex PCR, lists solely in-frame clones and lacks some. The table records around 640,000 clones, 95% to 97% of them present only once. The sample was naive CD8+ T cells sorted from blood. Every receptor here comes from a woman between 25 and 40 years old in good health.

This chain uses TRBV30 with TRBJ2-2; D not resolved. The germline gives CDR1 GTSNPN, CDR2 SVGIG (reference sequence). This CDR3 is 12 amino acids long. The CDR3 loop reads CLSDRNTGELFF. DNA for the CDR3: TGTTTAAGCGATCGGAACACCGGGGAGCTGTTTTTT.

This clone was detected only once. This rearrangement joins TRBV27 to TRBJ2-2; a weak D match, TRBD1 (5 bases). Germline V CDR1 and CDR2: MNHEY, SMNVEV (reference sequence). The CDR3 sequence is 17 residues long. Trimming shortened V by 3 bases and J by 7 bases, and 21 bases separated the two germline ends. The CDR3, as DNA: TGTGCCAGCAGTTTCTCAGCGTACAGGTTGAAATACGGGGAGCTGTTTTTT. Its translation: CASSFSAYRLKYGELFF.

This chain uses TRBV6-5 with TRBJ2-3, with D possibly being TRBD1 or TRBD2 (5 bases each). Germline V lookup: CDR1 MNHEY, CDR2 SVGAGI. This CDR3 spans 15 amino acids. The germline V and J ends were trimmed by 0 bases and 1 base, with 8 bases remaining between them. CDR3 DNA: TGTGCCAGCAGTTACTCAGTGGGGGGCACAGATACGCAGTATTTT. Translating it yields CASSYSVGGTDTQYF.

The rearrangement uses TRBV6-1 and TRBJ2-7; weak D call: TRBD1 (5 bases). Germline-derived CDR1 and CDR2 are MNHNS and SASEGT. Trimming took 2 bases from V and 1 from J, leaving 18 bases between them. CDR3 size: 17 residues. The CDR3 region has the DNA TGTGCCAGCAGTGAATCCTTCGACAGCACCTTATCCTACGAGCAGTACTTC. As protein: CASSESFDSTLSYEQYF.

V gene TRBV27 combines with J gene TRBJ2-3; 12 bases line up with TRBD2. J was trimmed by 7 bases and V by 8 bases; bases with no gene match: 7. Germline V CDR1 and CDR2: MNHEY, SMNVEV (reference sequence). This CDR3 is built from 14 residues. DNA of the CDR3: TGTGCCAGCCACAGGACTAGCGGGATAAATACGCAGTATTTT. As protein: CASHRTSGINTQYF.

The chain joins TRBV7-8 to TRBJ2-7; 8 nucleotides line up with TRBD1. Trimming cost V 5 bases and J 2 bases; bases outside gene matches: 14. Looked up from germline, CDR1 is SGHVS and CDR2 is FQNEAQ. The CDR3 consists of 17 residues. In DNA, the CDR3 is TGTGCCAGCAGCCCATCGCTCAGGACAGGGACCCCCTACGAGCAGTACTTC. This sequence encodes CASSPSLRTGTPYEQYF.

Comments on this clone: The sample contains more than one DNA sequence encoding this CDR3. The V gene is TRBV6-5, the J gene TRBJ2-7; TRBD2 matches 8 bases. The CDR3 runs 15 residues. Germline V gene sequence: CDR1 MNHEY, CDR2 SVGAGI. Trimming cost V 2 bases and J 0 bases; bases outside gene matches: 3. The CDR3 nucleotides are TGTGCCAGCAGTTACGGGGCGGGAGGCTCCTACGAGCAGTACTTC. As protein: CASSYGAGGSYEQYF.

This clone was seen a single time. The V gene is TRBV5-1, the J gene TRBJ1-2; possibly TRBD1 for D (5 bases). V was clipped by 5 bases and J by 0 bases, with 17 bases between them. The germline CDR1 and CDR2 sequences are SGHRS and YFSETQ. This CDR3 has 16 residues. CDR3 nucleotides: TGCGCCAGCAGATGGCAGGGCGCCAGCTCTAACTATGGCTACACCTTC. As protein: CASRWQGASSNYGYTF.

This clone was seen a single time. This sequence joins TRBV2 and TRBJ2-1, with no clear D. The germline gives CDR1 SNHLY, CDR2 FYNNEI. Trimming took 6 bases from V and 4 from J, leaving 16 bases between them. The CDR3 is 15 amino acids. The CDR3 spells CASSPIVLLYNEQFF. Written as DNA, the CDR3 is TGTGCCAGCAGCCCTATAGTTTTACTATACAATGAGCAGTTCTTC. Variable domain in full (rest from reference TRBV2 and TRBJ2-1): EPEVTQTPSHQVTQMGQEVILRCVPISNHLYFYWYRQILGQKVEFLVSFYNNEISEKSEIFDDQFSVERPDGSNFTLKIRSTKLEDSAMYFCASSPIVLLYNEQFFGPGTRLTVL.

In DNA form, the CDR3 reads TGTGCCAGCAGTGTCTACCAGGCCCCCTACGAGCAGTACTTC. As protein: CASSVYQAPYEQYF. This rearrangement joins TRBV2 to TRBJ2-7; no clear D. There are 14 residues in the CDR3. V was trimmed by 4 bases and J by 2 bases, leaving 12 bases between them. In germline, CDR1 is SNHLY, CDR2 FYNNEI.

This clone was seen only once. The V and J genes are TRBV27 and TRBJ1-2; the D gene is possibly TRBD1 (6 bases). Germline values: CDR1 MNHEY, CDR2 SMNVEV (reference sequence). V was pared by 3 bases and J by 0 bases, with 17 bases between. The CDR3 extends over 17 amino acids. The DNA for the CDR3 is TGTGCCAGCAGTTTCTTGGACAGCGGATTAGCTAACTATGGCTACACCTTC. Translating it yields CASSFLDSGLANYGYTF.

The CDR3 sequence is CASSFEWPDSYEQYF. Written as DNA, the CDR3 is TGTGCCAGCAGCTTCGAGTGGCCAGACTCCTACGAGCAGTACTTC. The V gene is TRBV5-5, the J gene TRBJ2-7, with D uncertain. CDR1 and CDR2 (germline): SGHKS, YYEKEE (reference sequence). CDR3 length equals 15 residues. V lost 2 bases, J lost 0 bases, and 12 bases lay in between.

The chain has TRBV9 and TRBJ2-3; 10 nucleotides align to TRBD2. The CDR3 extends over 16 amino acids. Germline assignment: CDR1 SGDLS and CDR2 YYNGEE. V was pared by 0 bases and J by 4 bases, with 5 bases of the junction left unmatched. CDR3 sequence: CASSVEVAGGPDTQYF. Here the CDR3 DNA reads TGTGCCAGCAGCGTAGAAGTAGCGGGAGGACCAGATACGCAGTATTTT.

The V call is TRBV19, the J call TRBJ2-2; D is unclear. Trimming pared 0 bases from V and 7 bases from J, leaving 9 bases between. The germline V gene encodes CDR1 LNHDA and CDR2 SQIVND (reference sequence). The CDR3 spans 14 residues. CDR3 residues: CASSIDLRIGELFF. DNA of the CDR3: TGTGCCAGTAGTATAGATCTTAGGATCGGGGAGCTGTTTTTT.

The V and J genes are TRBV27 and TRBJ2-7, with 14 bases that match TRBD2. With V trimmed by 5 bases and J by 6 bases, 6 bases remained unmatched. Germline V gives CDR1 MNHEY, CDR2 SMNVEV (reference sequence). The length of the CDR3 is 15 residues. The CDR3 coding sequence is TGTGCCAGCAGTCCCGGACTAGCGGGAGGACTCGAGCAGTACTTC. Protein product: CASSPGLAGGLEQYF.

The rearrangement links TRBV9 to TRBJ2-1, with D possibly being TRBD1 (6 bases). The germline V gene encodes CDR1 SGDLS and CDR2 YYNGEE. Deletions cut 0 bases from V and 14 bases from J, with 12 bases between. The CDR3 consists of 12 residues. CDR3 in amino acids: CASSVVEPGEFF. As DNA, the CDR3 is TGTGCCAGCAGCGTAGTCGAGCCAGGGGAGTTCTTC.

This clone has only one observation. This chain uses TRBV19 with TRBJ2-7; 12 nucleotides match TRBD2. The germline V gene encodes CDR1 LNHDA and CDR2 SQIVND (reference sequence). J was trimmed by 3 bases and V by 5 bases; bases with no gene match: 11. This CDR3 has 17 amino acids. CDR3 nucleotide sequence: TGTGCCAGTAGTTTCCGACTAGCGGGAGTAGACGACTACGAGCAGTACTTC. Residues: CASSFRLAGVDDYEQYF.

The V call is TRBV6-5, the J call TRBJ2-7, with 12 bases identical to TRBD1. Germline CDR1 MNHEY, CDR2 SVGAGI. V was pared by 5 bases and J by 6 bases, with 8 bases of the junction left unmatched. The CDR3 length is 15 residues. In DNA form, the CDR3 reads TGTGCCAGCAGTCCCCCCGGGACAGGGGGCGCCGAGCAGTACTTC. It translates to CASSPPGTGGAEQYF.

The V gene is TRBV19, the J gene TRBJ2-3; TRBD1 is a possible D gene (6 bases). The CDR3 is made up of 16 amino acids. Trimming took off 7 bases at V and 4 bases at J, with 21 bases between the two ends. The V gene's germline CDR1 is LNHDA and CDR2 SQIVND (reference sequence). The CDR3 bases are TGTGCCAGTAACCCAAGGGTGGTACAGGGTCCAGATACGCAGTATTTT. The encoded protein is CASNPRVVQGPDTQYF.